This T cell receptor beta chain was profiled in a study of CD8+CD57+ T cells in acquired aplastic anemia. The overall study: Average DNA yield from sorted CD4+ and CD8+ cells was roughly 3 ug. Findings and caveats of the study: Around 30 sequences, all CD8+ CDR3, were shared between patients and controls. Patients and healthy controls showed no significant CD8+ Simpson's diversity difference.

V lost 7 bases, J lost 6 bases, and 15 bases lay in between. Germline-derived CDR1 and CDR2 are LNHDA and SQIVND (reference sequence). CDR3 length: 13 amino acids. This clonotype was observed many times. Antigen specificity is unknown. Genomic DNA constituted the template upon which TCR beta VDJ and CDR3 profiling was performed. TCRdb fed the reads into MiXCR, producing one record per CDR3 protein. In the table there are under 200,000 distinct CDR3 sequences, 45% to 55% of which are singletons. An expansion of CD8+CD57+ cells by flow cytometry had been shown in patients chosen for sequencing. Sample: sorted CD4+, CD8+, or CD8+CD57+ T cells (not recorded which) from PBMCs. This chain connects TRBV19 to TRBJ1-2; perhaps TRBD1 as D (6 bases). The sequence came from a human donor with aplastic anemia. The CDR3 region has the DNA TGTGCCAGTATGGGGGGCAGAGTGGATGGCTACACCTTC. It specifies CASMGGRVDGYTF. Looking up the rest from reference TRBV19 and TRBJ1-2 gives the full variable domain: DGGITQSPKYLFRKEGQNVTLSCEQNLNHDAMYWYRQDPGQGLRLIYYSQIVNDFQKGDIAEGYSVSREKKESFPLTVTSAQKNPTAFYLCASMGGRVDGYTFGSGTRLTVV.